This T cell receptor (beta chain) was sequenced in a study of T cell responses to AZD1222 COVID-19 vaccine. General observations from the study: Following two doses of AZD1222, Spike-specific TCR breadth and depth rose.

Germline-derived CDR1 and CDR2 are SGHTS and YDEGEE. The CDR3 is made up of 14 amino acids. V was pared by 0 bases and J by 6 bases, with 4 bases of the junction left unmatched. TCRdb's copy holds only in-frame clones and misses some; the assay was immunoSEQ multiplex PCR. Altogether about 78,000 clones are present, approximately 86% being singletons, with the ten largest covering approximately 5.4%. Remarks on this clone: Its antigen is undetermined.

This specimen consisted of peripheral blood, obtained on day 0 of MenACWY control vaccination. This TCR came from an adult in good health. This chain joins TRBV5-8 and TRBJ2-7, with 9 bases fitting TRBD2. The CDR3 region has the DNA TGTGCCAGCAGCTTGGGGACGACTAGCGGCGAGCAGTACTTC. Encoded protein: CASSLGTTSGEQYF.